The present TCR beta chain was sequenced within a study of T cell repertoires in cytomegalovirus infection. On the study more broadly: The public TCR beta signatures pointed to both CMV infection and matching HLA type.

This clonotype has a count of ten or more. What it recognizes is unknown. From the reads, TCRdb called clonotypes with MiXCR, one entry per CDR3 protein. The data hold 65,000 to 90,000 distinct CDR3 sequences, with about 3.8% observed a single time. Overall study results and limits: CMV carriers having the relevant HLA were flagged by cumulative public TCR beta family frequency. Within the response measured ex vivo, HLA-C-restricted CMV-specific TCR beta clonotypes were dominant.

The CDR3 is 14 amino acids. Germline assignment: CDR1 KGHSH and CDR2 LQKENI. V dropped 3 bases and J dropped 10; count of bases not matched to a gene: 3. This TCR derives from a human donor in good health (CMV status not recorded). Some clones in this sample may be carry-over from other donors' samples. The sample comprised PBMCs. This chain joins TRBV18 and TRBJ1-6; TRBD1 aligns across 10 bases. CDR3 in DNA: TGTGCCAGCTCACCGGAGGGACAGGGGTCACCCCTCCACTTT. Encoded protein: CASSPEGQGSPLHF.